Listed below are T cell receptor beta chains from one sample, sequenced in a study of cytomegalovirus exposure and HLA in healthy donors. TCRdb's table, derived via immunoSEQ multiplex PCR, lists solely in-frame clones and lacks some. This table has fewer than 200,000 clones, roughly 82% appearing once. The sample was PBMCs. The receptors shown here come from a woman in her 50s in good health and CMV-seronegative. CDR3s include the opening cysteine and the closing phenylalanine or tryptophan. Only some rows state a clone size, as once, few, many or a class for expanded clones.

V gene: TRBV28; J gene: TRBJ2-7; CDR3 length: 12; clone size: .; CDR3 protein: CAATGVTGEQYF
V gene: TRBV28; J gene: TRBJ2-2; CDR3 length: 19; clone size: .; CDR3 protein: CASSSSLPDRGRASGELFF
V gene: TRBV7-6; J gene: TRBJ2-1; CDR3 length: 17; clone size: .; CDR3 protein: CASSLRLASGAYNEQFF
V gene: TRBV29-1; J gene: TRBJ1-1; CDR3 length: 12; clone size: .; CDR3 protein: CSVLGDFIGAFF
V gene: TRBV11-2; J gene: TRBJ2-2; CDR3 length: 12; clone size: .; CDR3 protein: CASSFVAGELFF
V gene: TRBV2; J gene: TRBJ2-7; CDR3 length: 14; clone size: .; CDR3 protein: CASRPETAPYEQYF
V gene: TRBV28; J gene: TRBJ2-5; CDR3 length: 17; clone size: .; CDR3 protein: CAGSPSPGTGIQETQYF
V gene: TRBV5-1; J gene: .; CDR3 length: 14; clone size: .; CDR3 protein: CASSLEASIHEQYF
V gene: TRBV4-1; J gene: TRBJ1-5; CDR3 length: 17; clone size: .; CDR3 protein: CASSRPGAGGGNQPQHF
V gene: TRBV28; J gene: TRBJ1-5; CDR3 length: 16; clone size: .; CDR3 protein: CASSLKTAYSNQPQHF
V gene: TRBV19; J gene: TRBJ1-5; CDR3 length: 14; clone size: .; CDR3 protein: CASSWGQSNQPQHF
V gene: TRBV11-2; J gene: TRBJ2-1; CDR3 length: 13; clone size: few; CDR3 protein: CASGTSLNNEQFF